What follows are 28 T cell receptor beta chains derived from one specimen sequenced in a study of beta chain features in type 1 diabetes. Expressed TCRB transcripts were sequenced, since all the RNA that had been isolated was reverse transcribed. TCRdb keeps only in-frame clones here, not all; method: immunoSEQ multiplex PCR. In the table there are roughly 350,000 clones, roughly 11% of which are singletons. Source material: naive CD4+ T cells from blood. All receptors derive from a woman aged 30 to 39 in good health.

The chain couples TRBV19 to TRBJ2-1, with TRBD2 matching over 14 bases. J lost 9 bases, V lost 7 bases, and 11 bases had no gene match. The CDR3 loop spans 16 amino acids. Germline lookup yields CDR1 LNHDA and CDR2 SQIVND (reference sequence). The CDR3 sequence: CASTRSGTSGRGEQFF. CDR3 bases: TGTGCCAGTACCAGATCAGGGACTAGCGGGAGAGGTGAGCAGTTCTTC.

This clone was counted between two and nine times. CDR3 in amino acids: CASSGGLAGTYEQYF. The DNA for the CDR3 is TGTGCCAGCAGTGGCGGGCTAGCGGGGACCTACGAGCAGTACTTC. The rearrangement links TRBV25-1 to TRBJ2-7, with TRBD2 matching over 9 bases. V was clipped by 4 bases and J by 2 bases; unmatched bases: 6. CDR3 length equals 15 residues. Looked up from germline, CDR1 is MGHDK and CDR2 is SYGVNS.

This clone was detected a few times. The chain employs TRBV9 and TRBJ2-1; 13 nucleotides line up with TRBD2. The V gene end was trimmed by 0 bases and the J gene end by 4 bases; junction bases not matched to a gene: 7. This CDR3 region has 18 residues. Germline-derived CDR1 and CDR2 are SGDLS and YYNGEE. CDR3 protein: CASSVATGGLAGYNEQFF. Here the CDR3 DNA reads TGTGCCAGCAGCGTAGCTACTGGGGGACTAGCGGGGTACAATGAGCAGTTCTTC.

The rearrangement links TRBV6-6 to TRBJ2-7; D perhaps matches TRBD2 (6 bases). This CDR3 contains 15 residues. The V end was cut by 0 bases, the J end by 1 base, with 10 bases between. In germline, CDR1 is MNHNY, CDR2 SVGAGI (reference sequence). CDR3 amino acids: CASSYSGRGSYEQYF. For the CDR3, the DNA is TGTGCCAGCAGTTACTCGGGGCGGGGATCCTACGAGCAGTACTTC.

The chain recombines TRBV7-7 with TRBJ2-5; TRBD2 agrees at 10 bases. Germline CDR1 and CDR2: SSHAT and FNYEAQ (reference sequence). The CDR3 is made up of 13 amino acids. The CDR3 DNA is TGTGCTAGCGGGAGGACCGAACAAGAGACCCAGTACTTC. It encodes CASGRTEQETQYF. Filled out from reference TRBV7-7 and TRBJ2-5, the complete variable domain reads GAGVSQSPRYKVTKRGQDVTLRCDPISSHATLYWYQQALGQGPEFLTYFNYEAQPDKSGLPSDRFSAERPEGSISTLTIQRTEQRDSAMYRCASGRTEQETQYFGPGTRLLVL.

This clone was detected once. The V call is TRBV7-9, the J call TRBJ2-7, with 9 bases that match TRBD1. Germline V lookup: CDR1 SEHNR, CDR2 FQNEAQ (reference sequence). The CDR3 has 16 amino acids. Losses at the gene ends were 5 bases for V and 3 bases for J; bases not matched to a gene: 11. The CDR3 sequence is CASSPLGQGIDYEQYF. As DNA, the CDR3 is TGTGCCAGCAGCCCGCTAGGACAGGGGATCGACTACGAGCAGTACTTC.

This clone was counted between two and nine times. The chain joins TRBV6-5 to TRBJ2-7, with 7 bases identical to TRBD1. After removal of 6 bases from V and 0 bases from J, the junction contained 5 bases not matched to a gene. CDR3 size: 14 residues. Germline CDR1 is MNHEY and CDR2 is SVGAGI. The CDR3 bases are TGTGCCAGCAGACCCGGGACAGCCTCCTACGAGCAGTACTTC. It is translated as CASRPGTASYEQYF.

The chain joins TRBV15 to TRBJ2-3; D is unresolved. The V gene lost 1 base and the J gene lost 1 base, with 3 bases spanning the gap. Germline-derived CDR1 and CDR2 are LNHNV and YYDKDF (reference sequence). This CDR3 spans 13 amino acids. This chain's CDR3 is CATSRAGTDTQYF. The CDR3 DNA is TGTGCCACCAGCAGAGCTGGCACAGATACGCAGTATTTT.

The rearrangement joins TRBV7-2 to TRBJ2-5; D may be TRBD2 (6 bases). The V gene's germline CDR1 is SGHTA and CDR2 FQGNSA. The CDR3 runs 14 residues. Trimming left V 5 bases short and J 6 bases short, with 16 bases between. The CDR3, as DNA: TGTGCCAGCAGCCCACGACTAGAGTTCAAGACCCAGTACTTC. Translated: CASSPRLEFKTQYF.

This clone was observed a handful of times. The chain links TRBV7-6 to TRBJ2-4; 8 nucleotides align to TRBD1. The V and J ends lost 5 bases and 0 bases, in that order; junction bases with no gene match: 15. The germline gives CDR1 SGHVS, CDR2 FNYEAQ. This CDR3 is built from 19 residues. CDR3 sequence (DNA): TGTGCCAGCAGCCCACGATGGACAGGGTTTGGGGTAGCCAAAAACATTCAGTACTTC. This encodes CASSPRWTGFGVAKNIQYF.

The CDR3 reads CASSLGSGGTEAFF. DNA for the CDR3: TGTGCCAGCAGCTTAGGGTCGGGGGGCACTGAAGCTTTCTTT. The chain employs TRBV7-2 and TRBJ1-1, with a possible D match to TRBD1 (5 bases). In germline, CDR1 is SGHTA, CDR2 FQGNSA. V was cut by 1 base and J by 4 bases, with 10 bases left in between. The CDR3 consists of 14 residues.

The chain recombines TRBV30 with TRBJ2-7, with unresolved D. The CDR3 is 12 amino acids. The V gene's germline CDR1 is GTSNPN and CDR2 SVGIG (reference sequence). Trimming left V 2 bases short and J 4 bases short, with 9 bases between. CDR3 nucleotides: TGTGCCTGGAGTCCCACAGCTTACGAGCAGTACTTC. It specifies CAWSPTAYEQYF.

V is TRBV7-2 and J is TRBJ1-4; tentative D call: TRBD1 (6 bases). Trimming took off 5 bases at V and 1 base at J, with 8 bases between the two ends. The CDR3 contains 14 residues. Germline loops: CDR1 SGHTA, CDR2 FQGNSA. The chain's CDR3 is CASSVQGTNEKLFF. The CDR3 DNA follows: TGTGCCAGCAGCGTACAGGGAACTAATGAAAAACTGTTTTTT.

In its sample, this clone was seen a few times. The J gene is TRBJ1-4, the V gene TRBV18; weak D call: TRBD1 (5 bases). The length of the CDR3 is 13 residues. V dropped 5 bases and J dropped 7 bases, with 11 bases sitting between them. In germline, CDR1 is KGHSH, CDR2 LQKENI. The CDR3, as DNA: TGTGCCAGCTCAGCAACCGGGGGTGAAAAACTGTTTTTT. It codes for CASSATGGEKLFF.

This clone has just a few counts. The CDR3 region has the DNA TGTGCCAGCAGCCTCCGACTAGCGGATAGCTCCTACAATGAGCAGTTCTTC. It specifies CASSLRLADSSYNEQFF. The chain recombines TRBV7-2 with TRBJ2-1; TRBD2 aligns across 9 bases. The junction had 8 bases not matched to a gene; V was cut back by 5 bases and J by 0 bases. The CDR3 is made up of 17 amino acids. Germline-derived CDR1 and CDR2 are SGHTA and FQGNSA.

This clone has a handful of counts. The gene calls are TRBV4-2 and TRBJ2-7; 8 bases fit TRBD2. Per the germline V gene, CDR1 is LGHNA and CDR2 is YNFKEQ. The CDR3 covers 15 residues. V was pared by 0 bases and J by 6 bases, with 7 bases of the junction left unmatched. As DNA, the CDR3 is TGTGCCAGCAGCCAAGAGGGAGGACTAGCTCTCGAGCAGTACTTC. This codes for CASSQEGGLALEQYF.

This clone was counted a few times. V gene TRBV7-9 combines with J gene TRBJ2-2; D unresolved. Trimming removed 0 bases from V and 5 bases from J, with 4 bases in between. The CDR3 runs 13 residues. Germline V CDR1 and CDR2: SEHNR, FQNEAQ (reference sequence). DNA of the CDR3: TGTGCCAGCAGCTTAGCGGAGACCGGGGAGCTGTTTTTT. Translating it yields CASSLAETGELFF.

This chain connects TRBV10-3 to TRBJ2-5; D possibly corresponds to TRBD2 (6 bases). Per the germline V gene, CDR1 is ENHRY and CDR2 is SYGVKD. Trimming removed 1 base from V and 1 base from J, with 7 bases in between. The CDR3 runs 14 residues. CDR3 amino acids: CAISEWGLQETQYF. The CDR3, as DNA: TGTGCCATCAGTGAGTGGGGACTCCAAGAGACCCAGTACTTC.

This clone was detected a few times. The genes are TRBV5-4 and TRBJ1-2; 7 nucleotides line up with TRBD1. V gave up 3 bases and J gave up 8 bases; unmatched junction bases: 10. This CDR3 is 14 amino acids long. Germline V gene sequence: CDR1 SGHNT, CDR2 YYREEE (reference sequence). CDR3 loop: CASSSKRQGYGYTF. As DNA, the CDR3 is TGTGCCAGCAGCTCGAAAAGACAGGGTTACGGCTACACCTTC.

The V gene is TRBV19, the J gene TRBJ2-7; TRBD2 matches 9 bases. This CDR3 has 15 residues. V shed 5 bases and J 4 bases; nucleotides not matched to a gene: 9. Germline values: CDR1 LNHDA, CDR2 SQIVND (reference sequence). The CDR3 DNA sequence: TGTGCCAGTAGTCGATCCGGGACTAGCCAGTACGAGCAGTACTTC. Its protein product is CASSRSGTSQYEQYF.

This clone was seen a few times. This CDR3 is also generated by other DNA sequences in the sample. The chain combines TRBV7-2 with TRBJ2-7, with unresolved D. The CDR3 runs 12 residues. The V end lost 3 bases, the J end lost 2 bases, and 5 bases lay between the germline ends. Germline V gene data show CDR1 as SGHTA and CDR2 as FQGNSA. CDR3 in DNA: TGTGCCAGCAGCTTGGCGGCCTACGAGCAGTACTTC. As protein: CASSLAAYEQYF.

A few counts support this clone. This chain joins TRBV29-1 and TRBJ2-7, with D hard to call. V was clipped by 7 bases and J by 0 bases, with 10 bases between them. The germline CDR1 and CDR2 sequences are SQVTM and ANQGSEA. The length of the CDR3 is 12 residues. The CDR3 loop is CSGAISSYEQYF. The CDR3 DNA sequence: TGCAGCGGAGCTATCTCCTCCTACGAGCAGTACTTC.

The chain uses TRBV11-1 and TRBJ2-5; D is possibly TRBD2 (5 bases). CDR1 and CDR2 (germline): SGHAT, FQDESV (reference sequence). The CDR3 is made up of 14 amino acids. The V end lost 8 bases, the J end lost 3 bases, and 16 bases lay between the germline ends. The CDR3 region has the DNA TGTGCCAGCGGACTCCTGATGGGGAAAGAGACCCAGTACTTC. Amino acid sequence: CASGLLMGKETQYF. Complete variable domain (other parts from reference TRBV11-1 and TRBJ2-5): EAEVAQSPRYKITEKSQAVAFWCDPISGHATLYWYRQILGQGPELLVQFQDESVVDDSQLPKDRFSAERLKGVDSTLKIQPAELGDSAMYLCASGLLMGKETQYFGPGTRLLVL.

The rearrangement links TRBV28 to TRBJ2-1, with TRBD2 matching 9 bases. CDR1 and CDR2 (germline): MDHEN, SYDVKM. V shed 5 bases, J shed 6 bases, and the junction held 11 bases outside the gene matches. CDR3 length: 16 amino acids. DNA for the CDR3: TGTGCCAGCAGTCCGTCCTCGGGACTAGCTCCCAATGAGCAGTTCTTC. It codes for CASSPSSGLAPNEQFF.

This clone showed up just a few times. The chain joins TRBV19 to TRBJ2-1; D might be TRBD2 (5 bases). V lost 5 bases to trimming and J lost 4 bases, with 12 bases between them. The CDR3 runs to 14 residues. CDR1 and CDR2 from the germline V gene are LNHDA and SQIVND (reference sequence). The CDR3 DNA is TGTGCCAGTAGTCTTGACTATCCTTACAATGAGCAGTTCTTC. As protein: CASSLDYPYNEQFF.

The chain joins TRBV5-1 to TRBJ1-2, with a possible D match to TRBD1 (5 bases). V was shortened by 3 bases and J by 0 bases, with 15 bases between the two germline ends. The CDR3 is made up of 16 amino acids. The germline V gene has CDR1 SGHRS and CDR2 YFSETQ. CDR3 region: CASSSNDRSANYGYTF. The CDR3 DNA is TGCGCCAGCAGCTCCAACGACAGAAGCGCTAACTATGGCTACACCTTC.

This clone was detected only a few times. V usage is TRBV28 and J usage is TRBJ2-1; TRBD2 aligns across 10 bases. CDR3 length: 16 residues. The germline CDR1 and CDR2 sequences are MDHEN and SYDVKM. Losses at the gene ends were 4 bases for V and 0 bases for J; bases not matched to a gene: 3. CDR3 amino acids: CASSSLAGSSYNEQFF. CDR3 DNA: TGTGCCAGCAGTTCACTAGCGGGGAGCTCCTACAATGAGCAGTTCTTC. Full variable domain (outside the CDR3, taken from reference TRBV28 and TRBJ2-1): DVKVTQSSRYLVKRTGEKVFLECVQDMDHENMFWYRQDPGLGLRLIYFSYDVKMKEKGDIPEGYSVSREKKERFSLILESASTNQTSMYLCASSSLAGSSYNEQFFGPGTRLTVL.

CDR3 protein: CASSAGTTSSEQFF. The DNA of the CDR3 is TGTGCCAGCAGTGCCGGGACTACTTCCAGTGAGCAGTTCTTC. The chain links TRBV11-2 to TRBJ2-1; 7 bases map to TRBD2. Germline V CDR1 and CDR2: SGHAT, FQNNGV. Trimming removed 6 bases from V and 9 bases from J; junction bases left unmatched: 11. The CDR3 is 14 residues long.